A selection of T cell receptor beta chains follows, all from one sample in a study of blood T cells in healthy people across ages. TCRdb re-called the 5' RACE reads with MiXCR, one entry per CDR3 protein. The table records fewer than 800,000 distinct CDR3 sequences, around 20% of them present only once. Sequences were obtained from blood. These receptors were collected from a man in his 70s in good health. Both conserved end residues are part of each CDR3. The D gene is left open where the match is weak. Expanded clones get a size class; other rows say once, few or many, or leave the size out.

v_gene	j_gene	abundance	d_gene	CDR3nt	CDR3aa
TRBV20-1	TRBJ2-5	few	NA	TGCAGTGCTATAGTGGGGGAGACCCAGTACTTC	CSAIVGETQYF
TRBV28	TRBJ2-7	NA	TRBD2	TGTGCCAGCAGTTTCGGGACTAGCGGGGGAGCAGGCTCCTACGAGCAGTACTTC	CASSFGTSGGAGSYEQYF
TRBV3-1	TRBJ2-7	many	TRBD2	TGTGCCAGCAGCTGGGGTGATAGCGGGAGGAACGAGCAGTACTTC	CASSWGDSGRNEQYF
TRBV7-9	TRBJ2-7	many	NA	TGTGCCAGCAGCTTAATGGGGGGGGCTGGGTCTTACGAGCAGTACTTC	CASSLMGGAGSYEQYF
TRBV9	TRBJ2-1	NA	NA	TGTGCCAGCAGCGTATCCGAGGGACGCAAACTTCTCAATGAGCAGTTCTTC	CASSVSEGRKLLNEQFF
TRBV27	TRBJ2-3	few	NA	TGTGCCAGCAGTAGGGGACTCAGCACAGATACGCAGTATTTT	CASSRGLSTDTQYF
TRBV20-1	TRBJ2-1	once	TRBD2	TGCAGTTCGACTGGTGAGACTAGCGGGGGAGGGTATCCCAACAATGAGCAGTTCTTC	CSSTGETSGGGYPNNEQFF
TRBV20-1	TRBJ2-1	NA	TRBD2	TGCAGTGCTAGAGATTCTAGCGGAAACTCCTACAGTGAGCAGTTCTTC	CSARDSSGNSYSEQFF
TRBV29-1	TRBJ2-7	NA	NA	TGCAGCGTTGCAGGGGCCTCAGACGAGCAGTACTTC	CSVAGASDEQYF
TRBV9	TRBJ2-1	few	NA	TGTGCCAGCAGCGTAGTTCAGGACTCCTACAATGAGCAGTTCTTC	CASSVVQDSYNEQFF
TRBV6-4	TRBJ2-4	NA	NA	TGTGCCAGCAGAACCTCAGGCATTCAGTACTTC	CASRTSGIQYF
TRBV29-1	TRBJ2-4	many	TRBD2	TGCAGCGCTAATGTAGCGGGAGGAGAAAACATTCAGTACTTC	CSANVAGGENIQYF
TRBV20-1	TRBJ1-3	NA	NA	TGCAGTGCTAGAGATCATGAGAGCTCTGGAAACACCATATATTTT	CSARDHESSGNTIYF
TRBV12-3/TRBV12-4	TRBJ2-7	few	NA	TGTGCCAGCACTTTAAACATTGGGGTAACGGAGCAGTACTTC	CASTLNIGVTEQYF
TRBV28	TRBJ2-1	NA	TRBD2	TGTGCCAGCAGTCCCGGGACTAGCGGCCCACATGAGCAGTTCTTC	CASSPGTSGPHEQFF
TRBV7-2	TRBJ2-7	NA	TRBD1	TGTGCCAGCAGCTCCGTCGGGACAGGGGGCTACGAGCAGTACTTC	CASSSVGTGGYEQYF
TRBV7-9	TRBJ2-1	many	TRBD2	TGTGCCAGCAGCTTCCTCTGGCTAGCGGGAGGGAATGAGCAGTTCTTC	CASSFLWLAGGNEQFF
TRBV6-1	TRBJ1-5	few	TRBD1	TGTGCCAGCAGCATGGGACAGGCTTACGGCAATCAGCCCCAGCATTTT	CASSMGQAYGNQPQHF
TRBV7-2	TRBJ2-1	few	NA	TGTGCCAGCAGCTTAGCCATAAAGCGGGTTAGCTCCTACAATGAGCAGTTCTTC	CASSLAIKRVSSYNEQFF
TRBV20-1	TRBJ2-4	few	TRBD2	TGCAGTGCTAGAGCGCTAGCGGGAGGCAGCAAAAACATTCAGTACTTC	CSARALAGGSKNIQYF
TRBV6-5	TRBJ1-4	few	TRBD1	TGTGCCAGCAGTTACAGAGGACAGGGGAATGAAAAACTGTTTTTT	CASSYRGQGNEKLFF
TRBV7-2	TRBJ2-1	few	NA	TGTGCCAGCAGCCCCCGAAGAGACGGTGAGCAGTTCTTC	CASSPRRDGEQFF
TRBV6-2/TRBV6-3	TRBJ2-7	NA	TRBD1	TGTGCCAGCAGTACCCCTGGGACAGACACCTACGAGCAGTACTTC	CASSTPGTDTYEQYF
TRBV6-1	TRBJ2-6	few	NA	TGTGCCCTTGGGAACTCGGGAACTGGGGCCAACGTCCTGACTTTC	CALGNSGTGANVLTF
TRBV3-1	TRBJ2-5	NA	NA	TGTGCCAGCAGCCAAGTGCCGGGTGAGGTGACCCAGTACTTC	CASSQVPGEVTQYF
TRBV7-9	TRBJ2-5	NA	TRBD1	TGTGCCGAGAGTGGACAGGGAAACAACCCGGAGACCCAGTACTTC	CAESGQGNNPETQYF
TRBV20-1	TRBJ2-7	few	TRBD2	TGCAGTGCGCGAGGTGGCGGGAGCCTGGGTTACGAGCAGTACTTC	CSARGGGSLGYEQYF
TRBV7-8	TRBJ2-7	few	NA	TGTGCCAGCAGCCCTATCTACGAGCAGTACTTC	CASSPIYEQYF
TRBV10-3	TRBJ2-5	few	TRBD2	TGTGCCATCAGCGAAGGACTAGCGGGACCTCAAGAGACCCAGTACTTC	CAISEGLAGPQETQYF
TRBV20-1	TRBJ2-5	NA	TRBD1	TGCAGTGCAAGGGACAGGGGGCATGAGACCCAGTACTTC	CSARDRGHETQYF
TRBV20-1	TRBJ2-4	NA	NA	TGCAGTGCGGGGGGCATGGCCAAAAACATTCAGTACTTC	CSAGGMAKNIQYF
TRBV20-1	TRBJ1-1	many	TRBD1	TGCAGTGCTAGAGATCCGGGACAGGGGGCATCTGAAGCTTTCTTT	CSARDPGQGASEAFF
TRBV27	TRBJ1-6	few	TRBD1	TGTGCCAGCAGTTTTTGGGACAGCGGATCACCCCTCCACTTT	CASSFWDSGSPLHF
TRBV29-1	TRBJ2-3	once	NA	TGCAGCGTTCGTATGGGGGCTGGGAATACGCAGTATTTT	CSVRMGAGNTQYF
TRBV27	TRBJ2-1	many	NA	TGTGCCAGCAGTTTTTCCCGCAGGGACAATGAGCAGTTCTTC	CASSFSRRDNEQFF
TRBV10-3	TRBJ2-7	NA	TRBD2	TGTGCCATCACCCAGGGACTAGCGGACTCCTACGAGCAGTACTTC	CAITQGLADSYEQYF
TRBV20-1	TRBJ2-3	NA	TRBD2	TGCAGTGCTTGGGACTACCGCACAGATACGCAGTATTTT	CSAWDYRTDTQYF
TRBV12-3/TRBV12-4	TRBJ2-5	NA	TRBD2	TGTGCCAGCAGTTTCGGGACTAGGGTCATGGAGACCCAGTACTTC	CASSFGTRVMETQYF
TRBV9	TRBJ2-2	NA	TRBD2	TGTGCCAGCAGCGTAGATGGACTAGCGATCACCGGGGAGCTGTTTTTT	CASSVDGLAITGELFF
TRBV7-9	TRBJ2-5	NA	TRBD1	TGTGCCAGCAGCTTAGCGGACAGGGCCCAAGAGACCCAGTACTTC	CASSLADRAQETQYF
TRBV20-1	TRBJ2-5	few	TRBD2	TGCAGTGCTAGAGATGGCAAGGGAGGGCAAGAGACCCAGTACTTC	CSARDGKGGQETQYF
TRBV5-1	TRBJ2-1	NA	NA	TGCGCCAGCAGCCCTCGGCCGGGGGGCGCCTACAATGAGCAGTTCTTC	CASSPRPGGAYNEQFF
TRBV7-2	TRBJ2-1	many	NA	TGTGCCAGCAGCTTATTCGAGGGTTATACCTACAATGAGCAGTTCTTC	CASSLFEGYTYNEQFF
TRBV5-1	TRBJ1-1	NA	NA	TGCGCCAGCAGTCGGAGAGATCCCACTGAAGCTTTCTTT	CASSRRDPTEAFF
TRBV18	TRBJ2-5	NA	NA	TGTGCCAGCTCACCACCGTCACAACAAGAGACCCAGTACTTC	CASSPPSQQETQYF
TRBV7-9	TRBJ2-7	NA	TRBD2	TGTGCCAGCAGCCCGCCGCGTAGCGGGAGGTCCTACGAGCAGTACTTC	CASSPPRSGRSYEQYF
TRBV20-1	TRBJ2-1	NA	TRBD2	TGCAGTGCTAGAAGGGGGCCTAGCGGGAGGGGAGAGCAGTTCTTC	CSARRGPSGRGEQFF
TRBV5-1	TRBJ2-5	few	TRBD1	TGCGCCAGCGGCATTCGACAGGGGGCACGAGAGACCCAGTACTTC	CASGIRQGARETQYF
TRBV4-1	TRBJ1-5	NA	NA	TGCGCCAGCAGCCAAGTGGGACAAGGCAATCAGCCCCAGCATTTT	CASSQVGQGNQPQHF
TRBV29-1	TRBJ2-1	many	TRBD2	TGCAGCGCCGCCGTAGGACTAGCGGGAGTACGGACCTACAATGAGCAGTTCTTC	CSAAVGLAGVRTYNEQFF
TRBV10-3	TRBJ2-1	few	TRBD2	TGTGCCATCAGTGAGGAAGAGCGGGGGAATGAGCAGTTCTTC	CAISEEERGNEQFF
TRBV5-6	TRBJ2-6	NA	TRBD1	TGTGCCAGCAGCTTACGGGGGACAGGCTCGTCCTCTGGGGCCAACGCCCTGACTTTC	CASSLRGTGSSSGANALTF
TRBV9	TRBJ2-1	NA	NA	TGTGCCAGCAGCGTAGAAGCGTACAATGAGCAGTTCTTC	CASSVEAYNEQFF
TRBV7-3	TRBJ2-7	NA	TRBD1	TGTGCCAGCAGCTTAAGAGGTTCGGGGACAGGGGCGCACTACGAGCAGTACTTC	CASSLRGSGTGAHYEQYF
TRBV18	TRBJ2-1	many	TRBD2	TGTGCCAGCTCACCACAGGCTAGCGGGCCTTCCGATGAGCAGTTCTTC	CASSPQASGPSDEQFF
TRBV11-1	TRBJ2-1	NA	TRBD1	TGTGCCAGCAGCTGGGACAGGAGGCATGAGCAGTTCTTC	CASSWDRRHEQFF
TRBV6-6	TRBJ1-3	NA	NA	TGTGCCAGCAGTTATGGCCAGGGCACTGGAAACACCATATATTTT	CASSYGQGTGNTIYF
TRBV10-3	TRBJ2-1	NA	NA	TGTGCCTTCAGTGAGCAGGGTGGCAATGAGCAGTTCTTC	CAFSEQGGNEQFF
TRBV21-1	TRBJ2-1	few	NA	TGTGCCAGCAGCAAAGTGCGTAGGCAGTTCTTC	CASSKVRRQFF